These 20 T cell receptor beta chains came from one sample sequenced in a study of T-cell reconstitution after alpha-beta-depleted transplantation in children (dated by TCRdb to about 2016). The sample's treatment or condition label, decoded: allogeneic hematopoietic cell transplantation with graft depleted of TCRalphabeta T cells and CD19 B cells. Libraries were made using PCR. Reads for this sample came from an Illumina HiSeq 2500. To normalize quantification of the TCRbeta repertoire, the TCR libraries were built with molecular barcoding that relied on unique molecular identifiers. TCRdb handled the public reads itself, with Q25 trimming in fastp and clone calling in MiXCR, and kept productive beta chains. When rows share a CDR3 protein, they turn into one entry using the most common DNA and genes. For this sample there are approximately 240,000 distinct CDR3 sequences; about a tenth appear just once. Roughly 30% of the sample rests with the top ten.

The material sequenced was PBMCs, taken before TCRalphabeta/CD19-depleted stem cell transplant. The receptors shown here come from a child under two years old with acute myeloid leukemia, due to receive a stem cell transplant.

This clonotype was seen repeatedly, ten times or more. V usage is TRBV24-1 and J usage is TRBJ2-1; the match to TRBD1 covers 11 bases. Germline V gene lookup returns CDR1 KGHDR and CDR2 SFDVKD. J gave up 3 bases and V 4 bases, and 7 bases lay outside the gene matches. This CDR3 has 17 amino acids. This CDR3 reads CATSDPSGTGGYNEQFF. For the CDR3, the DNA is TGTGCCACCAGTGACCCCTCCGGGACAGGGGGCTACAATGAGCAGTTCTTC.

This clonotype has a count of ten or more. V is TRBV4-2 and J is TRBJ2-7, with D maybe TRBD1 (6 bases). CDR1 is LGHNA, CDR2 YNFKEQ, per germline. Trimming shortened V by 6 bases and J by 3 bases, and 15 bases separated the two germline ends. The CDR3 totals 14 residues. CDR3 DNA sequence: TGTGCCAGCAGTCAGAATAGAGGGGGCTACGAGCAGTACTTC. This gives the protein CASSQNRGGYEQYF.

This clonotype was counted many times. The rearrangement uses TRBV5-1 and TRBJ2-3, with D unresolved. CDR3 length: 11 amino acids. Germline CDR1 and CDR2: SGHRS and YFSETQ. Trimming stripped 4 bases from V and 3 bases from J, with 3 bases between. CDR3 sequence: CASSKTDTQYF. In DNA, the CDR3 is TGCGCCAGCAGCAAAACAGATACGCAGTATTTT.

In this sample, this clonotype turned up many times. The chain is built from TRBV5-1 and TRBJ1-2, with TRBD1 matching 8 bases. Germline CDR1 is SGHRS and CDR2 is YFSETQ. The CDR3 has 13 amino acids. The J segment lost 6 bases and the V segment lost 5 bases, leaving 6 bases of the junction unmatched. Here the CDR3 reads CASSFRGRDGYTF. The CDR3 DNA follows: TGCGCCAGCAGTTTCAGGGGGCGCGATGGCTACACCTTC.

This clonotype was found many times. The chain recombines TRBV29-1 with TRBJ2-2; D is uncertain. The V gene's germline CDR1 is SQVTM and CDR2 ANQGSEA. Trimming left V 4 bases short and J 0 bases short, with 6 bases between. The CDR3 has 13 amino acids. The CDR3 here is CSVGGPNTGELFF. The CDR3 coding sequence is TGCAGCGTTGGTGGGCCGAACACCGGGGAGCTGTTTTTT.

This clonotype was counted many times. CDR3 sequence: CSASGRIYGYTF. CDR3 nucleotides: TGCAGTGCTAGTGGGCGGATCTATGGCTACACCTTC. V is TRBV20-1 and J is TRBJ1-2; unclear D gene. Germline CDR1 DFQATT, CDR2 SNEGSKA (reference sequence). Trimming stripped 3 bases from V and 4 bases from J, with 9 bases between. The CDR3 sequence is 12 residues long.

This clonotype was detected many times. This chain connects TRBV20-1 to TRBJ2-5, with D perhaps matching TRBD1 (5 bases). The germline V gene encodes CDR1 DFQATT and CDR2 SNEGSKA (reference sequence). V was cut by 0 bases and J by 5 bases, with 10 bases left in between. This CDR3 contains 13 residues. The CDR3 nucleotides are TGCAGTGCTAGAGATCAGGGCGTTGAGACCCAGTACTTC. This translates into CSARDQGVETQYF.

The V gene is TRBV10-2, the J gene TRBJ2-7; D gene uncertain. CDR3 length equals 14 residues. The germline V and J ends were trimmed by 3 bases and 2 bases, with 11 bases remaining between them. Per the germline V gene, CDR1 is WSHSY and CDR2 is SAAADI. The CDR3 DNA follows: TGCGCCAGCAGTGACGTCTCCCCAACCTACGAGCAGTACTTC. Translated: CASSDVSPTYEQYF.

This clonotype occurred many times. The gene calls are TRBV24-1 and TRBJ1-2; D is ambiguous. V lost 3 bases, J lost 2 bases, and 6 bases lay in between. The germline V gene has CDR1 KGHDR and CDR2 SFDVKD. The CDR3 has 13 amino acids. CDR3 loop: CATSDSGNYGYTF. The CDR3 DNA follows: TGTGCCACCAGTGATAGTGGCAACTATGGCTACACCTTC.

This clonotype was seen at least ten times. DNA of the CDR3: TGTGCCAGCAGAATCATTGAGCATAATTCACCCCTCCACTTT. Encoded protein: CASRIIEHNSPLHF. V and J are TRBV6-1 and TRBJ1-6; no reliable D call. With 6 bases removed from V and 5 bases from J, the gap between germline ends came to 11 bases. CDR3 length: 14 amino acids. Germline V gene sequence: CDR1 MNHNS, CDR2 SASEGT.

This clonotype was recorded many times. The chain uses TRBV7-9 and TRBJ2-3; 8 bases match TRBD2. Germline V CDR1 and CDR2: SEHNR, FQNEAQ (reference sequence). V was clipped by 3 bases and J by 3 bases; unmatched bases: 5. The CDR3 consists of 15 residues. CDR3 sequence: CASSLVSGTTDTQYF. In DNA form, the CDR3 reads TGTGCCAGCAGCTTGGTTAGCGGGACTACAGATACGCAGTATTTT.

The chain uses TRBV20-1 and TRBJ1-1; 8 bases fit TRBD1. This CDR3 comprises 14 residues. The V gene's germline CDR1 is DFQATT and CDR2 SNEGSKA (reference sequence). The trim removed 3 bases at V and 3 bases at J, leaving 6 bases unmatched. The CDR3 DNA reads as TGCAGTGCTAGGTCAGGGGGCGCGGACACTGAAGCTTTCTTT. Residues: CSARSGGADTEAFF.

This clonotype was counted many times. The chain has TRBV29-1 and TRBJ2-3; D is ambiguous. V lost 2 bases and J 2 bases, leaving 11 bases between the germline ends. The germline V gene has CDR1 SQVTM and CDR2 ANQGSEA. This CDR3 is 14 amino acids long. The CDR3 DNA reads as TGCAGCGTTGAACAGAGCTGGGTCACAGATACGCAGTATTTT. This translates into CSVEQSWVTDTQYF.

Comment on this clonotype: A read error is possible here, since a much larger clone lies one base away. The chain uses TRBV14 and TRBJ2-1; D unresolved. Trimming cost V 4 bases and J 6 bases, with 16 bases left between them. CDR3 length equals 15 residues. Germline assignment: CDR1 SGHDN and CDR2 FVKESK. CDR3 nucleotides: TGTGCCAGCAGCCTCCTGATCTTCCGGTTCAATGAGCAGTTCTTC. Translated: CASSLLIFRFNEQFF.

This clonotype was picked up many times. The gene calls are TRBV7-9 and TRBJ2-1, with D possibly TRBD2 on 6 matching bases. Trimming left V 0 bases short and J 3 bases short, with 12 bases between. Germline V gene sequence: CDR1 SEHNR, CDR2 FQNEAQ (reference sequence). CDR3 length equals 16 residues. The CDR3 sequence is CASSLARLAFYNEQFF. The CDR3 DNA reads TGTGCCAGCAGCTTAGCGCGGCTAGCGTTCTACAATGAGCAGTTCTTC.

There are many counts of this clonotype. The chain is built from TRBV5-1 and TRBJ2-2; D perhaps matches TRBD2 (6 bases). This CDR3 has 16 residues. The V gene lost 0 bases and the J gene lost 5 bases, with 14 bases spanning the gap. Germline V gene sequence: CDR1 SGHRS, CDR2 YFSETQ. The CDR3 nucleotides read TGCGCCAGCAGCTTGGCGGGAGAGGCTAAAACCGGGGAGCTGTTTTTT. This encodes CASSLAGEAKTGELFF.

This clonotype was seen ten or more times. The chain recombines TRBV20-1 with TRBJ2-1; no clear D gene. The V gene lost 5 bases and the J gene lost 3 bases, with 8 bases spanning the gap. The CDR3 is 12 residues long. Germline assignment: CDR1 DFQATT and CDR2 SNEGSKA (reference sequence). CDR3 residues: CSALALYNEQFF. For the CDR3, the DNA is TGCAGTGCTTTAGCCCTCTACAATGAGCAGTTCTTC.

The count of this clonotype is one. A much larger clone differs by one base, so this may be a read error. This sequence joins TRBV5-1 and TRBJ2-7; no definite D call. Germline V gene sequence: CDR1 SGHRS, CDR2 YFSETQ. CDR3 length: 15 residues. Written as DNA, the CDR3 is TGCGCCAGCTCCCCCCGAGAACTAAGCTCCTGCGAGCAGTACTTC. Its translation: CASSPRELSSCEQYF.

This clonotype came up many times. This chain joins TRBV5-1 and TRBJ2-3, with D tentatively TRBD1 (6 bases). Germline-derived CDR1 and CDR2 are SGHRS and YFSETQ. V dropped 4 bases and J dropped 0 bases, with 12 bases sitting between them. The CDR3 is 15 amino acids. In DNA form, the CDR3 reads TGCGCCAGCAGCAGAGACAGGATTAGCACAGATACGCAGTATTTT. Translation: CASSRDRISTDTQYF.

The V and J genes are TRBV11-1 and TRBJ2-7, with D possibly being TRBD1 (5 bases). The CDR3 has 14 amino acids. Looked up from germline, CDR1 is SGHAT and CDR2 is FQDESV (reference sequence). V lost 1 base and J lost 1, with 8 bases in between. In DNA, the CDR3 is TGTGCCAGCAGCTTAGGACAGATTTCCTACGAGCAGTACTTC. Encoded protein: CASSLGQISYEQYF.